Below are 19 T cell receptor beta chains sequenced from a single sample in a study of shared clonotypes between healthy human individuals. Profiling relied on immunoSEQ multiplex PCR, and the TCRdb table lists in-frame clones only, not all of them. The sample holds about 1.1 million clones, around 78% seen once. Input material: memory CD4+ T cells from PBMCs. Subset indicated: CD45RA-negative fraction. The source of these receptors is a man aged 18 to 29 in good health. Some clones in this sample may be carry-over from other donors' samples.

Details on this clone: At the DNA level, this CDR3 is encoded by other sequences in the same sample as well. The rearrangement links TRBV27 to TRBJ1-2; D is undetermined. CDR1 MNHEY and CDR2 SMNVEV come from the germline V gene (reference sequence). The CDR3 is 14 amino acids. Trimming pared 2 bases from V and 4 bases from J, leaving 11 bases between. CDR3 DNA sequence: TGTGCCAGCAGTTTAGGGTCGGCGGGCTATGGCTACACCTTC. It specifies CASSLGSAGYGYTF.

This clone has just one count. The rearrangement joins TRBV7-9 to TRBJ2-3; D not certain. The CDR3 consists of 15 residues. Per germline, CDR1 SEHNR and CDR2 FQNEAQ (reference sequence). The V and J ends lost 3 bases and 6 bases respectively, with 16 bases between them. CDR3 region: CASSFFFGSTDTQYF. The CDR3 region has the DNA TGTGCCAGCAGCTTTTTCTTCGGGTCGACGGATACGCAGTATTTT.

J is TRBJ2-6 and V is TRBV5-6; no clear D. CDR1 and CDR2 from the germline V gene are SGHDT and YYEEEE. The CDR3 runs 13 residues. With 3 bases removed from V and 0 bases from J, the gap between germline ends came to 1 base. The CDR3 loop is CASSYSGANVLTF. The CDR3 nucleotides read TGTGCCAGCAGCTACTCTGGGGCCAACGTCCTGACTTTC.

DNA for the CDR3: TGTGCCAGCTCACCGTCGGAGCTACAAGAGACCCAGTACTTC. It yields the protein CASSPSELQETQYF. The chain carries TRBV18 and TRBJ2-5, with D unclear. The CDR3 has 14 residues. Germline-derived CDR1 and CDR2 are KGHSH and LQKENI. The V and J ends lost 3 bases and 2 bases respectively, with 10 bases between them.

The rearrangement joins TRBV2 to TRBJ1-1; 7 nucleotides align to TRBD1. The V segment lost 7 bases and the J segment 6 bases; nucleotides outside the gene matches: 17. From germline, CDR1 is SNHLY and CDR2 FYNNEI. The CDR3 is 16 amino acids. CDR3 DNA sequence: TGTGCCAGCACGACAGGGCGTAATTCGTATGCAGCTGAAGCTTTCTTT. The encoded protein is CASTTGRNSYAAEAFF.

The gene calls are TRBV30 and TRBJ1-1; D is unresolved. The ends were cut back, 3 bases at V and 6 bases at J, with 17 bases in the middle. CDR1 and CDR2 (germline): GTSNPN, SVGIG (reference sequence). The CDR3 sequence is 14 residues long. The CDR3 here is CAWRSGLLSAEAFF. The CDR3 DNA reads TGTGCCTGGAGATCCGGGTTGCTGAGTGCTGAAGCTTTCTTT.

This clone occurred many times. V and J are TRBV5-1 and TRBJ2-7; possible D gene TRBD2, 6 bases. The CDR3 has 14 residues. V was pared by 3 bases and J by 2 bases, with 12 bases between. Germline values: CDR1 SGHRS, CDR2 YFSETQ. CDR3 in amino acids: CASSYRDSAYEQYF. CDR3 bases: TGCGCCAGCAGCTACCGGGACTCAGCCTACGAGCAGTACTTC.

As regards this clone: The same CDR3 is also encoded by other DNA sequences in this sample. The chain employs TRBV5-1 and TRBJ2-5; TRBD1 is a possible D gene (6 bases). V dropped 0 bases and J dropped 1 base, with 7 bases sitting between them. Germline V gives CDR1 SGHRS, CDR2 YFSETQ. The CDR3 is 14 residues long. The CDR3 region has the DNA TGCGCCAGCAGCTTGGAAGGGGGCCAAGAGACCCAGTACTTC. As protein: CASSLEGGQETQYF.

A remark on this clone: A much more abundant neighbour one base away suggests this may be a read error. Other DNA sequences of this sample code for an identical CDR3. The chain couples TRBV9 to TRBJ2-7; 10 bases line up with TRBD1. CDR1 SGDLS and CDR2 YYNGEE come from the germline V gene. This CDR3 is 14 amino acids long. With V trimmed by 2 bases and J by 4 bases, 3 bases remained unmatched. In DNA form, the CDR3 reads TGTGCCAGCAGCGTGGGGGACAGGGGTTACGAGCAGTACTTC. Residues: CASSVGDRGYEQYF.

The rearrangement joins TRBV6-1 to TRBJ2-5, with D possibly matching TRBD2 (6 bases). The V gene's germline CDR1 is MNHNS and CDR2 SASEGT. The V end was cut by 6 bases, the J end by 5 bases, with 16 bases between. The CDR3 is 14 residues long. This chain's CDR3 is CASRTGRMGETQYF. The CDR3 nucleotides read TGTGCCAGCAGGACCGGGAGAATGGGGGAGACCCAGTACTTC.

The V gene is TRBV30, the J gene TRBJ2-2, with a weak D call TRBD1 (6 bases). Germline assignment: CDR1 GTSNPN and CDR2 SVGIG (reference sequence). Trimming left V 3 bases short and J 4 bases short, with 12 bases between. The CDR3 totals 14 residues. CDR3 sequence: CAWRATGSTGELFF. The CDR3 region has the DNA TGTGCCTGGAGGGCCACAGGGTCCACCGGGGAGCTGTTTTTT.

The chain has TRBV5-1 and TRBJ2-3, with unresolved D. V lost 5 bases and J 6 bases, leaving 13 bases between the germline ends. This CDR3 is built from 13 residues. CDR1 and CDR2 (germline): SGHRS, YFSETQ. CDR3: CASSTLPGDTQYF. Here the CDR3 DNA reads TGCGCCAGCAGTACCCTCCCGGGCGATACGCAGTATTTT.

The chain couples TRBV7-8 to TRBJ2-1; 9 bases align to TRBD1. This CDR3 is 15 amino acids long. Unmatched junction bases numbered 5, after V lost 4 bases and J lost 4 bases. Germline values: CDR1 SGHVS, CDR2 FQNEAQ. The chain's CDR3 is CASSSGQGYYNEQFF. For the CDR3, the DNA is TGTGCCAGCAGCTCGGGACAGGGATATTACAATGAGCAGTTCTTC.

This chain links TRBV5-1 with TRBJ1-2, with D possibly TRBD1 on 6 matching bases. This CDR3 contains 13 residues. The V gene lost 3 bases and the J gene lost 8 bases, with 14 bases spanning the gap. In germline, CDR1 is SGHRS, CDR2 YFSETQ. The CDR3 bases are TGCGCCAGCAGCTATATTACAGGGACCGGCTACACCTTC. Residues: CASSYITGTGYTF.

V is TRBV30 and J is TRBJ1-2; possible D gene TRBD1, 5 bases. Trimming removed 0 bases at V and 8 bases at J, with 13 bases between. This CDR3 is 13 amino acids long. CDR1 and CDR2 from the germline V gene are GTSNPN and SVGIG (reference sequence). CDR3 protein: CAWSVRTGGGYTF. DNA of the CDR3: TGTGCCTGGAGTGTAAGGACCGGGGGAGGCTACACCTTC. Supplemented by reference TRBV30 and TRBJ1-2, the full variable domain reads SQTIHQWPATLVQPVGSPLSLECTVEGTSNPNLYWYRQAAGRGLQLLFYSVGIGQISSEVPQNLSASRPQDRQFILSSKKLLLSDSGFYLCAWSVRTGGGYTFGSGTRLTVV.

This clone was recorded once. The chain carries TRBV18 and TRBJ1-3, with 9 bases aligning to TRBD1. Looked up from germline, CDR1 is KGHSH and CDR2 is LQKENI. This CDR3 comprises 17 residues. The V and J ends lost 1 base and 0 bases, in that order; junction bases with no gene match: 4. Here the CDR3 reads CASSPQQGAFSGNTIYF. The CDR3 nucleotides are TGTGCCAGCTCACCACAACAGGGGGCATTCTCTGGAAACACCATATATTTT.

In this sample, this clone turned up a few times. This chain connects TRBV5-1 to TRBJ2-7; D unclear. Deletions cut 0 bases from V and 1 base from J, with 11 bases between. The CDR3 spans 15 residues. The germline V gene encodes CDR1 SGHRS and CDR2 YFSETQ. The CDR3 protein is CASSLGRALSYEQYF. Written as DNA, the CDR3 is TGCGCCAGCAGCTTGGGTAGGGCCCTTTCCTACGAGCAGTACTTC.

V is TRBV28 and J is TRBJ1-5, with D possibly matching TRBD1 (5 bases). CDR1 and CDR2 (germline): MDHEN, SYDVKM. Trimming shortened V by 1 base and J by 4 bases, and 17 bases separated the two germline ends. This CDR3 has 17 amino acids. The DNA for the CDR3 is TGTGCCAGCAGTTTATCTGGCGGCGGGGGGAGGAATCAGCCCCAGCATTTT. Protein: CASSLSGGGGRNQPQHF.

The chain couples TRBV28 to TRBJ1-1, with D uncertain. Per germline, CDR1 MDHEN and CDR2 SYDVKM. The length of the CDR3 is 16 residues. Trimming cost V 5 bases and J 1 base, with 17 bases left between them. CDR3 loop: CASSQNRWTANTEAFF. The CDR3 nucleotides are TGTGCCAGCAGTCAAAATAGATGGACGGCGAACACTGAAGCTTTCTTT. The complete variable domain, with remaining parts taken from reference TRBV28 and TRBJ1-1, reads DVKVTQSSRYLVKRTGEKVFLECVQDMDHENMFWYRQDPGLGLRLIYFSYDVKMKEKGDIPEGYSVSREKKERFSLILESASTNQTSMYLCASSQNRWTANTEAFFGQGTRLTVV.